Listed here are 21 T cell receptor beta chains from one sample, sequenced in a study of blood T cells in healthy people across ages. Together with a sample-barcoded 5' primer, a J-beta primer mix was included in a second PCR lasting about 6 to 11 cycles. TCRdb re-derived calls from the 5' RACE reads in MiXCR, one entry per CDR3 protein. Found here are about 780,000 distinct CDR3 sequences, 35% to 60% of them singletons; the top ten hold about a sixth. Sequenced: blood. These receptors were collected from a man older than 75 in good health.

This clonotype was seen only a few times. The rearrangement uses TRBV3-1 and TRBJ2-4; 9 nucleotides agree with TRBD1. TRBJ2-5 matches the DNA end more closely, so the J call is doubtful. From germline, CDR1 is LGHDT and CDR2 YNNKEL (reference sequence). The CDR3 contains 14 residues. The CDR3 region is CASSQGQGMETQYF. DNA of the CDR3: TGTGCCAGCAGCCAGGGACAGGGAATGGAGACCCAGTACTTC.

This chain joins TRBV27 and TRBJ2-2; 9 positions agree with TRBD2. The CDR3 extends over 17 amino acids. The trim removed 3 bases at V and 2 bases at J, leaving 7 bases unmatched. Germline-derived CDR1 and CDR2 are MNHEY and SMNVEV (reference sequence). The CDR3: CASSFPSGMINTGELFF. CDR3 nucleotides: TGTGCCAGCAGTTTTCCTAGCGGGATGATTAACACCGGGGAGCTGTTTTTT.

The chain links TRBV5-4 to TRBJ2-3, with 9 positions matching TRBD2. V shed 2 bases, J shed 0 bases, and the junction held 7 bases outside the gene matches. This CDR3 region has 17 residues. Germline V lookup: CDR1 SGHNT, CDR2 YYREEE (reference sequence). The CDR3 nucleotides read TGTGCCAGCAGCTTAGCGGGGGGCTCCCTTAGCACAGATACGCAGTATTTT. It codes for CASSLAGGSLSTDTQYF.

The chain joins TRBV10-3 to TRBJ1-5; a weak D match, TRBD1 (5 bases). V lost 3 bases, J lost 2 bases, and 26 bases lay in between. The CDR3 is made up of 20 amino acids. Germline V CDR1 and CDR2: ENHRY, SYGVKD. The CDR3 is CAISDPGQGGTGNGNQPQHF. As DNA, the CDR3 is TGTGCCATCAGTGACCCTGGACAAGGCGGAACTGGGAATGGCAATCAGCCCCAGCATTTT.

This clonotype showed up many times. The chain has TRBV20-1 and TRBJ2-7; 14 bases agree with TRBD2. Germline V gives CDR1 DFQATT, CDR2 SNEGSKA (reference sequence). The CDR3 runs 17 residues. V dropped 3 bases and J dropped 3; count of bases not matched to a gene: 10. The CDR3 reads CSASQTSGRGNFYEQYF. The CDR3 nucleotides are TGCAGTGCTAGCCAGACTAGCGGGAGGGGAAATTTCTACGAGCAGTACTTC.

This clonotype appeared many times. V is TRBV20-1 and J is TRBJ2-1, with D uncertain. The CDR3 is 13 amino acids. Trimming pared 3 bases from V and 7 bases from J, leaving 13 bases between. The V gene's germline CDR1 is DFQATT and CDR2 SNEGSKA (reference sequence). CDR3 amino acids: CSASGQIRNEQFF. In nucleotides, the CDR3 is TGCAGTGCTAGCGGGCAAATTAGGAATGAGCAGTTCTTC.

CDR3 sequence: CASSLSRDRGYNEQYF. CDR3 nucleotides: TGCGCCAGCAGCTTGTCCCGGGACAGGGGTTACAATGAGCAGTACTTC. The chain uses TRBV5-1 and TRBJ2-5; 10 bases are a match to TRBD1. With 1 base clipped from V and 11 bases from J, the junction kept 14 bases outside the gene matches. This CDR3 has 16 amino acids. Germline V gene data show CDR1 as SGHRS and CDR2 as YFSETQ.

The V gene is TRBV27, the J gene TRBJ1-1; 7 bases map to TRBD1. The CDR3 runs 14 residues. Germline lookup yields CDR1 MNHEY and CDR2 SMNVEV (reference sequence). V lost 3 bases, J lost 1 base, and 2 bases stayed unmatched. The CDR3 loop reads CASSFRDRNTEAFF. In nucleotides, the CDR3 is TGTGCCAGCAGTTTCCGGGACAGGAACACTGAAGCTTTCTTT.

This clonotype was observed at least ten times. A much larger clonotype is one base distant, so this may be a read error. V is TRBV5-1 and J is TRBJ2-3; no clear D gene. This CDR3 has 14 residues. CDR1 is SGHRS, CDR2 YFSETQ, per germline. The CDR3 DNA follows: TGTGCCAGCAGTTTTGGTCAGGGCACAGATACGCAGTATTTT. Its translation: CASSFGQGTDTQYF. The full variable domain, its missing parts supplied by reference TRBV5-1 and TRBJ2-3, is KAGVTQTPRYLIKTRGQQVTLSCSPISGHRSVSWYQQTPGQGLQFLFEYFSETQRNKGNFPGRFSGRQFSNSRSEMNVSTLELGDSALYLCASSFGQGTDTQYFGPGTRLTVL.

The V and J genes are TRBV4-1 and TRBJ2-7; tentatively, D is TRBD1 or TRBD2 (5 bases each). TRBJ2-5 explains the end of the DNA better; the J call may be wrong. This CDR3 has 13 amino acids. In germline, CDR1 is MGHRA, CDR2 YSYEKL. The CDR3 sequence is CASSQGWGETQYF. CDR3 nucleotide sequence: TGCGCCAGCAGCCAAGGCTGGGGGGAGACCCAGTACTTC.

This clonotype has a handful of counts. This chain joins TRBV20-1 and TRBJ2-3, with TRBD1 matching over 9 bases. This CDR3 comprises 15 residues. The germline gives CDR1 DFQATT, CDR2 SNEGSKA (reference sequence). V was pared by 5 bases and J by 4 bases, with 10 bases of the junction left unmatched. This chain's CDR3 is CSAGPTGTGPDTQYF. CDR3 nucleotides: TGCAGTGCTGGTCCGACCGGGACAGGGCCAGATACGCAGTATTTT.

The rearrangement links TRBV29-1 to TRBJ2-2; 10 bases fit TRBD2. The CDR3 length is 15 residues. Germline values: CDR1 SQVTM, CDR2 ANQGSEA. The J segment lost 3 bases and the V segment lost 4 bases, leaving 5 bases of the junction unmatched. The CDR3 protein is CSVVPLAGDTGELFF. CDR3 DNA: TGCAGCGTTGTCCCCCTAGCGGGAGACACCGGGGAGCTGTTTTTT.

This clonotype was seen more than once but under ten times. The CDR3: CASSESSTDTQYF. For the CDR3, the DNA is TGCGCCAGCAGTGAGAGTTCCACAGATACGCAGTATTTT. V is TRBV10-1 and J is TRBJ2-3, with D hard to call. The germline V gene has CDR1 WNHNN and CDR2 SYGVQD (reference sequence). V lost 2 bases and J 2 bases, leaving 5 bases between the germline ends. The CDR3 spans 13 residues.

This clonotype was found many times. This chain links TRBV7-2 with TRBJ2-7; perhaps TRBD2 as D (6 bases). The V end lost 2 bases, the J end lost 3 bases, and 11 bases lay between the germline ends. CDR3 length equals 14 residues. Germline CDR1 is SGHTA and CDR2 is FQGNSA. The CDR3 loop is CASSLLRGNYEQYF. The CDR3 nucleotides read TGTGCCAGCAGCTTATTGCGGGGCAACTACGAGCAGTACTTC.

The chain couples TRBV28 to TRBJ1-1; D gene uncertain. CDR1 and CDR2 (germline): MDHEN, SYDVKM. The V end was cut by 6 bases, the J end by 1 base, with 18 bases between. The CDR3 is 16 residues long. CDR3: CASRQTPGGPNTEAFF. CDR3 DNA sequence: TGTGCCAGCAGACAAACCCCGGGAGGGCCGAACACTGAAGCTTTCTTT.

Many counts were recorded for this clonotype. V gene TRBV29-1 combines with J gene TRBJ2-3; 8 bases align to TRBD2. Looked up from germline, CDR1 is SQVTM and CDR2 is ANQGSEA. V shed 1 base and J 0 bases; nucleotides not matched to a gene: 6. This CDR3 region has 16 residues. CDR3 DNA: TGCAGCGTTGAAGTGGGTAGCGGGACTAGCACAGATACGCAGTATTTT. Amino acids: CSVEVGSGTSTDTQYF.

This clonotype was counted only a few times. The V and J genes are TRBV10-1 and TRBJ2-5, with TRBD1 identical over 9 bases. V was clipped by 3 bases and J by 5 bases; unmatched bases: 4. CDR3 length: 14 residues. CDR1 WNHNN and CDR2 SYGVQD come from the germline V gene (reference sequence). CDR3 protein: CASSEQGAVETQYF. CDR3 coding DNA: TGCGCCAGCAGTGAACAGGGGGCCGTCGAGACCCAGTACTTC.

The CDR3 here is CASTPRQSGNTIYF. In DNA, the CDR3 is TGTGCCAGCACCCCGAGGCAGAGCGGGAACACCATATATTTT. The chain is built from TRBV7-2 and TRBJ1-3; D unresolved. The CDR3 sequence is 14 residues long. Trimming removed 7 bases from V and 7 bases from J, with 17 bases in between. CDR1 SGHTA and CDR2 FQGNSA come from the germline V gene.

The J gene is TRBJ2-3, the V gene TRBV12-3 or TRBV12-4; D is possibly TRBD2 (6 bases). The CDR3 totals 13 residues. Trimming shortened V by 6 bases and J by 2 bases, and 9 bases separated the two germline ends. CDR3 sequence reads: CASSRGVTDTQYF. The CDR3 DNA reads as TGTGCCAGCAGCCGCGGGGTCACAGATACGCAGTATTTT.

This clonotype was picked up a small number of times. This sequence joins TRBV5-1 and TRBJ2-5, with 7 bases lining up with TRBD2. Trimming at V came to 7 bases and at J to 0 bases, leaving 6 bases not matched to a gene. Germline V CDR1 and CDR2: SGHRS, YFSETQ. The CDR3 is 14 amino acids. The CDR3 region is CASSSGDYQETQYF. The CDR3 DNA sequence: TGCGCCAGCTCCAGCGGGGACTACCAAGAGACCCAGTACTTC.

V is TRBV12-3 or TRBV12-4 and J is TRBJ1-2, with D uncertain. The CDR3 is made up of 12 amino acids. Trimming stripped 5 bases from V and 7 bases from J, with 11 bases between. Here the CDR3 reads CASSTTITGYTF. CDR3 in DNA: TGTGCCAGCAGTACGACGATTACTGGCTACACCTTC.